This T cell receptor (beta chain) was recovered during a study of blood T cell repertoires in COVID-19. Background on the study: COVID-19 samples, acute and convalescent, were from the United States, Italy and Spain. PBMCs, B-cell-depleted T cells, or T cells were the source of the cDNA or gDNA that made up the material.

In the authors' methods: Amplifying reference gene primers gave estimates of nucleated cell counts. Here immunoSEQ multiplex PCR was the method, and the copy in TCRdb shows in-frame clones only, minus some. V and J calls plus clone size are reproduced from that table; the DNA served to infer D and trimming. The sample has some 140,000 clones, roughly 85% seen once. The junction had 13 bases not matched to a gene; V was cut back by 3 bases and J by 4 bases. Germline CDR1 and CDR2: SGHDT and YYEEEE. The CDR3 has 16 residues. The clonotype comes from a man in his sixties with acute or convalescent COVID-19. This chain links TRBV5-6 with TRBJ2-7, with 7 nucleotides matching TRBD2. The sequencing input was peripheral blood. The CDR3 coding sequence is TGTGCCAGCAGCTGGGGCCTTGCGGGAGTTAGGTACGAGCAGTACTTC. Protein sequence: CASSWGLAGVRYEQYF.